This TCR beta chain came from a study of blood T cell repertoires in COVID-19. Study as a whole: Spain, Italy and the United States supplied samples that represented acute and convalescent COVID-19.

Data came from immunoSEQ multiplex PCR; TCRdb stores just in-frame clones and leaves some out. The data show about 110,000 clones, about 83% seen once. The length of the CDR3 is 16 residues. Losses at the gene ends were 2 bases for V and 7 bases for J; bases not matched to a gene: 8. CDR1 is SGHTA and CDR2 is FQGTGA in the germline V gene. The V and J genes are TRBV7-3 and TRBJ2-1, with 10 positions matching TRBD2. The origin of this receptor is a woman aged 70-85 years with acute or convalescent COVID-19. Sequenced sample: peripheral blood. The CDR3 DNA is TGTGCCAGCAGCTTAGGTCTAGCGGGGGTTGCAAATGAGCAGTTCTTC. Translated, it gives CASSLGLAGVANEQFF.